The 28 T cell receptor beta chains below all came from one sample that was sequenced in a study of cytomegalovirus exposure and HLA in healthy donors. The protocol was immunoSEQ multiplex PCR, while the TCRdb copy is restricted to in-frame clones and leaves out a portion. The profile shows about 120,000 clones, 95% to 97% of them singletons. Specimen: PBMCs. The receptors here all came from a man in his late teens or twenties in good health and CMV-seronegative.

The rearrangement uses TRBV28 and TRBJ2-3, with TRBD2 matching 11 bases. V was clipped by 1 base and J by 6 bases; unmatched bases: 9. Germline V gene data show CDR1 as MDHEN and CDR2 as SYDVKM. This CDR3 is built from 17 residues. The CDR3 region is CASSLSFSGRGRDTQYF. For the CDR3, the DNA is TGTGCCAGCAGTTTATCCTTTAGCGGGAGGGGGAGGGATACGCAGTATTTT.

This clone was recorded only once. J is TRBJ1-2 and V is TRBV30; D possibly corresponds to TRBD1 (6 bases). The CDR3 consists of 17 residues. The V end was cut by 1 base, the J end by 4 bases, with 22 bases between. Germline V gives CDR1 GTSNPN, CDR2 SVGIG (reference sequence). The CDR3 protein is CAWSAPGQEDSAYGYTF. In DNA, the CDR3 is TGTGCCTGGAGTGCACCGGGACAAGAGGACTCCGCCTATGGCTACACCTTC.

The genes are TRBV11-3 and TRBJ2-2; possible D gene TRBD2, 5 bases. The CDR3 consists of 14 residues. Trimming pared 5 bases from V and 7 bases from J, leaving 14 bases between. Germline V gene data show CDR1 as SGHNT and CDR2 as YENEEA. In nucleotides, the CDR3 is TGTGCCAGCAGCCCGCTGCTAGCTGACGGGGAGCTGTTTTTT. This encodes CASSPLLADGELFF. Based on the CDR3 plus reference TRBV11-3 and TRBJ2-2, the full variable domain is EAGVVQSPRYKIIEKKQPVAFWCNPISGHNTLYWYLQNLGQGPELLIRYENEEAVDDSQLPKDRFSAERLKGVDSTLKIQPAELGDSAVYLCASSPLLADGELFFGEGSRLTVL.

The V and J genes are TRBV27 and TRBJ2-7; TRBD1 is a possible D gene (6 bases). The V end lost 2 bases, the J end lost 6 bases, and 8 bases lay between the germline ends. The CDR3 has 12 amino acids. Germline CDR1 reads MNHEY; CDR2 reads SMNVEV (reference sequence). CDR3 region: CASSLPGVEQYF. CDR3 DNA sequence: TGTGCCAGCAGTTTACCAGGGGTCGAGCAGTACTTC.

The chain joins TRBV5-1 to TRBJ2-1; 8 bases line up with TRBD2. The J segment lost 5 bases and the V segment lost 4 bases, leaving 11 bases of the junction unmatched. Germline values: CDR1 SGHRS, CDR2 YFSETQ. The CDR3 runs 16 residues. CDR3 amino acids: CASSQLAGSWDNEQFF. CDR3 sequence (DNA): TGCGCCAGCAGCCAGTTAGCGGGATCCTGGGACAATGAGCAGTTCTTC.

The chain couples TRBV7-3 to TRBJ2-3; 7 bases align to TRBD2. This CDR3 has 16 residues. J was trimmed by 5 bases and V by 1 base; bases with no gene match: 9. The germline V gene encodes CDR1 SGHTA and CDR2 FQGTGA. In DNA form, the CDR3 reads TGTGCCAGCAGCTTAATGGCGGGAGAAGGACGAGATACGCAGTATTTT. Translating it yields CASSLMAGEGRDTQYF.

For the CDR3, the DNA is TGTGCCACCAGGCTAGCGGTAAACACCGGGGAGCTGTTTTTT. Protein: CATRLAVNTGELFF. This sequence joins TRBV27 and TRBJ2-2, with TRBD2 matching over 7 bases. The length of the CDR3 is 14 residues. CDR1 and CDR2 from the germline V gene are MNHEY and SMNVEV (reference sequence). The V segment lost 10 bases and the J segment 2 bases; nucleotides outside the gene matches: 7.

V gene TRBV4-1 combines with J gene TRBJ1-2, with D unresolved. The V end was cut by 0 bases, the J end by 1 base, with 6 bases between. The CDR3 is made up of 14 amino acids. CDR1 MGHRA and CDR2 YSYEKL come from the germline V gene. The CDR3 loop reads CASSQEPGNYGYTF. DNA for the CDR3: TGCGCCAGCAGCCAAGAACCCGGTAACTATGGCTACACCTTC.

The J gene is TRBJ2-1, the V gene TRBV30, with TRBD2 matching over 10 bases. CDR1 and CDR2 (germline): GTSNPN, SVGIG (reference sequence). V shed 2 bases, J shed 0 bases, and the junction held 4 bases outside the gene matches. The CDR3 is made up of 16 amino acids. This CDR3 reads CAWSLSGRSSYNEQFF. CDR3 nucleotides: TGTGCCTGGAGTCTTAGCGGGAGGAGCTCCTACAATGAGCAGTTCTTC.

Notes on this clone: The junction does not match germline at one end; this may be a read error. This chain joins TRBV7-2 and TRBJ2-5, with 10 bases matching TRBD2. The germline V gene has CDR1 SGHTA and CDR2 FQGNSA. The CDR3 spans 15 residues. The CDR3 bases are TGTGCCAGCACCCCAGAATGGACTAGCGGAGGGGGATGTAACTTC. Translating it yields CASTPEWTSGGGCNF.

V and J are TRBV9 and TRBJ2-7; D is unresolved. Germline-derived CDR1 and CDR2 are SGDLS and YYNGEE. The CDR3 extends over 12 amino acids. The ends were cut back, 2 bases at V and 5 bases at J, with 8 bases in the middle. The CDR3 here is CASSVFEDEQYF. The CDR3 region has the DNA TGTGCCAGCAGCGTTTTCGAGGACGAGCAGTACTTC.

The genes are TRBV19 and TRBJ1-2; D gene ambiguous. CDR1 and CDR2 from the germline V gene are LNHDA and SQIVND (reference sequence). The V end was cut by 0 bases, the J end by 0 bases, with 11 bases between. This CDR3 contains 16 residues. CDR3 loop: CASSIDYPRSNYGYTF. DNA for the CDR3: TGTGCCAGTAGTATAGATTACCCGAGGTCTAACTATGGCTACACCTTC.

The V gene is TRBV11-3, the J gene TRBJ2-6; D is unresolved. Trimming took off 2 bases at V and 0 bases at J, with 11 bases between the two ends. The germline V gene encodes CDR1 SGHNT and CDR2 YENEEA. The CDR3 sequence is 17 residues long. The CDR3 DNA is TGTGCCAGCAGCTTAAGGTCAGGTGGCTCTGGGGCCAACGTCCTGACTTTC. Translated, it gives CASSLRSGGSGANVLTF.

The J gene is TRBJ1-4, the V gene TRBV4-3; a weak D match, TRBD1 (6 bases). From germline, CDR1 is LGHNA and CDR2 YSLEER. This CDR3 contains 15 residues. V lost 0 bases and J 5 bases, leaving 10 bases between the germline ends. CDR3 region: CASSQETGMNEKLFF. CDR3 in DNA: TGCGCCAGCAGCCAAGAAACAGGGATGAATGAAAAACTGTTTTTT.

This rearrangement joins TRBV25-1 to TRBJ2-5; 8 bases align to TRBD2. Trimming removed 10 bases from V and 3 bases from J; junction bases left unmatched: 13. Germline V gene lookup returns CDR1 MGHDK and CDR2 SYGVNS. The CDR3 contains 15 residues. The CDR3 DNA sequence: TGTGCCACCGGGGGGGGTAGCCGGGGAGAAGAGACCCAGTACTTC. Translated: CATGGGSRGEETQYF.

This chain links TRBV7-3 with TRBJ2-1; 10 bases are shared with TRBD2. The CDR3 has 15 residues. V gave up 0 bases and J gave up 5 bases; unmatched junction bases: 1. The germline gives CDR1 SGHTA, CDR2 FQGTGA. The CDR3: CASSLTGLADNEQFF. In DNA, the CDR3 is TGTGCCAGCAGCTTAACTGGACTAGCGGACAATGAGCAGTTCTTC. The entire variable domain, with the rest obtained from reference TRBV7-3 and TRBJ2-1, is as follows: GAGVSQTPSNKVTEKGKYVELRCDPISGHTALYWYRQSLGQGPEFLIYFQGTGAADDSGLPNDRFFAVRPEGSVSTLKIQRTERGDSAVYLCASSLTGLADNEQFFGPGTRLTVL.

CDR3 bases: TGTGCCAGCAGCTTGGAGGGCCTGGGCTACACCTTC. This codes for CASSLEGLGYTF. V gene TRBV7-2 combines with J gene TRBJ1-2, with no clear D. The CDR3 loop spans 12 amino acids. V lost 3 bases and J 8 bases, leaving 10 bases between the germline ends. Germline-derived CDR1 and CDR2 are SGHTA and FQGNSA.

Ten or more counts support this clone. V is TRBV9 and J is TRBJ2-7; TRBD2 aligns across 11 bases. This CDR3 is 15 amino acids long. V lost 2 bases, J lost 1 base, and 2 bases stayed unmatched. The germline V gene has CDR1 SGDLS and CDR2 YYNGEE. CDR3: CASSVGTSGSYEQYF. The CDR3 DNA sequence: TGTGCCAGCAGCGTCGGGACTAGCGGATCCTACGAGCAGTACTTC.

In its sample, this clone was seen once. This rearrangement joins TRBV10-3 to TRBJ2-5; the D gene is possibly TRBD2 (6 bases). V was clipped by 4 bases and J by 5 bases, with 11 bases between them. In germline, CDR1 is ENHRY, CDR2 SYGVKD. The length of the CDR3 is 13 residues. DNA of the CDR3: TGTGCCATCAGTGGGGCGGGGCGGGAGACCCAGTACTTC. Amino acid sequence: CAISGAGRETQYF.

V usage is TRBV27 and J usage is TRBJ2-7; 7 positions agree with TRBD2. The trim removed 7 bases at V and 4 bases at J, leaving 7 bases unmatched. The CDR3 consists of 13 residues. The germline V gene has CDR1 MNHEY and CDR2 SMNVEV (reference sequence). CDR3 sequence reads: CASMGGGRYEQYF. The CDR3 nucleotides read TGTGCCAGCATGGGCGGCGGGAGATACGAGCAGTACTTC.

CDR3 bases: TGTGCCAGCAGTCAAAGGCTAGCGGGGTACCAAGAGACCCAGTACTTC. As protein: CASSQRLAGYQETQYF. V gene TRBV28 combines with J gene TRBJ2-5, with 9 bases lining up with TRBD2. V lost 5 bases to trimming and J lost 0 bases; unmatched junction nucleotides: 7. The V gene's germline CDR1 is MDHEN and CDR2 SYDVKM. The CDR3 extends over 16 amino acids.

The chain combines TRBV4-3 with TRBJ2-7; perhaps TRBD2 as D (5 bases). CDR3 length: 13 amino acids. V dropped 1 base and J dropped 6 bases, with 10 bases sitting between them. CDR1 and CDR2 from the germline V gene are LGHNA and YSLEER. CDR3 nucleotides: TGCGCCAGCAGCCAAGGCCCGAGGGTCGAGCAGTACTTC. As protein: CASSQGPRVEQYF.

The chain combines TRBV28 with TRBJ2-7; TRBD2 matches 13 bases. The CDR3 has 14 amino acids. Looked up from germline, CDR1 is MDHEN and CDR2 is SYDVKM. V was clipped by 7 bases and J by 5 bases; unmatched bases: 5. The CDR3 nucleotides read TGTGCCAGCACCCTCGGACTAGCGGGAGACGAGCAGTACTTC. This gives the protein CASTLGLAGDEQYF.

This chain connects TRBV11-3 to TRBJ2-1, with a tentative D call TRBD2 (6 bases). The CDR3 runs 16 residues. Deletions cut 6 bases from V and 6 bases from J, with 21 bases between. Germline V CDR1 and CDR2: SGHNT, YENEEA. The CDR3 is CASRGIREARPNEQFF. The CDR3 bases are TGTGCCAGCAGAGGAATCAGGGAGGCAAGGCCCAATGAGCAGTTCTTC.

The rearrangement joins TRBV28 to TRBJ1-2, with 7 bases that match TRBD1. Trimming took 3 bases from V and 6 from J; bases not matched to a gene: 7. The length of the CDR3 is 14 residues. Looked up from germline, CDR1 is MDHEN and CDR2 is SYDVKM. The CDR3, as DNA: TGTGCCAGCAGTTTTAAGGGGGCTGTGGATGGCTACACCTTC. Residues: CASSFKGAVDGYTF.

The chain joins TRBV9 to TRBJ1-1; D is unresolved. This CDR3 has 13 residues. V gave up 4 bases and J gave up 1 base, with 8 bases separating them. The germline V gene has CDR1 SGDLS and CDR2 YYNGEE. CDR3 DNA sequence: TGTGCCAGCAGCCCGACGGGGAACACTGAAGCTTTCTTT. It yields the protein CASSPTGNTEAFF.

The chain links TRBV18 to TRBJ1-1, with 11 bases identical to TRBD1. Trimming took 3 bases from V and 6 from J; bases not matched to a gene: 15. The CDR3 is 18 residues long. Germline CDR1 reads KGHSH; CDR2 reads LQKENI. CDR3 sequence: CASSPTRDRGELRSEAFF. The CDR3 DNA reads TGTGCCAGCTCACCTACGCGGGACAGGGGGGAACTTCGGTCTGAAGCTTTCTTT.

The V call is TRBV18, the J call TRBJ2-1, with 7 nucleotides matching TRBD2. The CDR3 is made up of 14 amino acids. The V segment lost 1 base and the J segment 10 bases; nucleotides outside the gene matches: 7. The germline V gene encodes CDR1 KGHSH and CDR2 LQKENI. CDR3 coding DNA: TGTGCCAGCTCACCACGCGGACTAGTAAACGAGCAGTTCTTC. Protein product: CASSPRGLVNEQFF. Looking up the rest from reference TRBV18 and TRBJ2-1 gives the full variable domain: NAGVMQNPRHLVRRRGQEARLRCSPMKGHSHVYWYRQLPEEGLKFMVYLQKENIIDESGMPKERFSAEFPKEGPSILRIQQVVRGDSAAYFCASSPRGLVNEQFFGPGTRLTVL.